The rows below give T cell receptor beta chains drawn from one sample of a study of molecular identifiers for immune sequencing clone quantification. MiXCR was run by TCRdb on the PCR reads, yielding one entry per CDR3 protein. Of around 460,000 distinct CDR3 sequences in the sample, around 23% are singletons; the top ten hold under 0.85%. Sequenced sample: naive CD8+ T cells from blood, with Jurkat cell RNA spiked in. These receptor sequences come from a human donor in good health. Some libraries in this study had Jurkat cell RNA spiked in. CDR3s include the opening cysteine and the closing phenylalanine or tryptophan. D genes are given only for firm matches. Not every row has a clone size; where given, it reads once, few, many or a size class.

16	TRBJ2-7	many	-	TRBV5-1	TGCGCCAGCAGCGTGGAGGGACACATGACTTCCTACGAGCAGTACTTC	CASSVEGHMTSYEQYF
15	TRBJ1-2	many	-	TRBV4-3	TGCGCCAGCAGCCAAGATCGCGCAGGGTACTATGGCTACACCTTC	CASSQDRAGYYGYTF
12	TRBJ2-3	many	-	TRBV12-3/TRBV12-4	TGTGCCAGCAGTGCCCTTGAGGATACGCAGTATTTT	CASSALEDTQYF
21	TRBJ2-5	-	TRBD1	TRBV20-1	TGCAGTGCTAGCACTAACCCTCTCCGGCGACCTACTACAGGGGGCCAAGAGACCCAGTACTTC	CSASTNPLRRPTTGGQETQYF
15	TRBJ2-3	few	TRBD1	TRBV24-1	TGTGCCACCAGCCGTGGGACAGCTCGCTCAGATACGCAGTATTTT	CATSRGTARSDTQYF
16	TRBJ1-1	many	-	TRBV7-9	TGTGCCAGCAGCTTAACGGCGAGGGGCAGCAACACTGAAGCTTTCTTT	CASSLTARGSNTEAFF
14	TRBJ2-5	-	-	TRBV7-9	TGTGCCAGCAGCTTTTGGACTGGAGAAGAACCCCAGTACTTC	CASSFWTGEEPQYF
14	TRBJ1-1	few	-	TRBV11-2	TGTGCCAGCAGCGAGCTCCAGGTGGGCACTGAAGCTTTCTTT	CASSELQVGTEAFF
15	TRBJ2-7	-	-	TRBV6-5	TGTGCCAGCAGTTACAGCGAGCGCTTTACCTACGAGCAGTACTTC	CASSYSERFTYEQYF
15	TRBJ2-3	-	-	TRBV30	TGTGCCTGGAGTGTATCGGCTAGTATGGCAGATACGCAGTATTTT	CAWSVSASMADTQYF
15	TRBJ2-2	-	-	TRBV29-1	TGCAGCGTTGACGGACTGTTAGGGGGAATCGGGGAGCTGTTTTTT	CSVDGLLGGIGELFF
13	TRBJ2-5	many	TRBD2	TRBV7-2	TGTGCCAGCAGTCCGGCGGGGGGTGAGACCCAGTACTTC	CASSPAGGETQYF
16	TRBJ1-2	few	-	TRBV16	TGTGCCAGCAGCCCGCCCCCCCTCCCGGGGAACTATGGCTACACCTTC	CASSPPPLPGNYGYTF
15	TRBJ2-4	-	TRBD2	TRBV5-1	TGCGCCAGCAGCTTGGCGGGAGGGGCCAAAAACATTCAGTACTTC	CASSLAGGAKNIQYF
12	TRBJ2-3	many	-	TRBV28	TGTGCCAGCAGAACGGCCGGGGATACGCAGTATTTT	CASRTAGDTQYF
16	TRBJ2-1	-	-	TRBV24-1	TGTGCCACCAGTGATTCGGGACTTGCACTTCACAATGAGCGGTTCTTC	CATSDSGLALHNERFF
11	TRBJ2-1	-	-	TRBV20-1	TGCAGTGCGAAGCAGGTGCATGAGCAGTTCTTC	CSAKQVHEQFF
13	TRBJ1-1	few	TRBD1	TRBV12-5	TGTGCTAGTGGCCAGACAGGGGACACTGAAGCTTTCTTT	CASGQTGDTEAFF
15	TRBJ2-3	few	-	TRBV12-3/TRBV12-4	TGTGCCAGCAGTACCGACGGGACGAGAACAGATACGCAGTATTTT	CASSTDGTRTDTQYF
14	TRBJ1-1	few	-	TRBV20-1	TGCAGTGCTAGAGAAGGGGGAGGGCCGTGGGAAGCTTTCTTT	CSAREGGGPWEAFF
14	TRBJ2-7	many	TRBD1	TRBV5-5	TGTGCCAGCAGCCCCATACGACAGGGCTACGAGCAGTACTTC	CASSPIRQGYEQYF
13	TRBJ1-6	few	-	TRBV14	TGTGCCAGCAGCCAGGAGAGCGGTTCACCCCTCCACTTT	CASSQESGSPLHF
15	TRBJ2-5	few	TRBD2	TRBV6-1	TGTGCCAGCAGTGAGACTAGCGGGACCCGGGAGACCCAGTACTTC	CASSETSGTRETQYF
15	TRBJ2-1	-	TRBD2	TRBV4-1	TGCGCCAGCAGCCAAGTTCCTACTAGCGGGAATGAGCAGTTCTTC	CASSQVPTSGNEQFF
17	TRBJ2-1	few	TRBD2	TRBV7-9	TGTGCCAGCAGCGATAGACTAGCGGGAGGCCTATACAATGAGCAGTTCTTC	CASSDRLAGGLYNEQFF
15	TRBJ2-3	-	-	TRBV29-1	TGCAGCGTTCTCGGGGATCGAGGGAGCGCAGATACGCAGTATTTT	CSVLGDRGSADTQYF
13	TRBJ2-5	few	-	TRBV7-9	TGTGCCAGCAGCTGGCAGGGGGGAGAGACCCAGTACTTC	CASSWQGGETQYF
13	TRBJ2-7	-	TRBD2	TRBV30	TGTGCCTGGGGTACCGGGGGGTCCTACGAGCAGTACTTC	CAWGTGGSYEQYF
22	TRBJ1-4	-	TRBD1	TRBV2	TGTGCCTGCAGTGAATACGTGCAGGGGGCGCTCCTAGAGACAACAACTAATGAAAAACTGTTTTTT	CACSEYVQGALLETTTNEKLFF
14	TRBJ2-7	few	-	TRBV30	TGTGCCTGGAGTGTACCGCGGTCATCCTACGAGCAGTACTTC	CAWSVPRSSYEQYF
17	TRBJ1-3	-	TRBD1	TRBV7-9	TGTGCCAGCAGCTTAGGATACAGGGGATCCTCTGGAAACACCATATATTTT	CASSLGYRGSSGNTIYF
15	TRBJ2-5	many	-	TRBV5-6	TGTGCCAGCAGCAACTCACTAGCCCCCCCGGAGACCCAGTACTTC	CASSNSLAPPETQYF
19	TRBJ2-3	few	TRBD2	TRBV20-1	TGCAGTGCTAGAGACGCGGGTTTTAGCGGGAGTGGTGGCACAGATACGCAGTATTTT	CSARDAGFSGSGGTDTQYF
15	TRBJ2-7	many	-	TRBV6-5	TGTGCCAGCAGTTACGGGGTTCTAAGCTCCTACGAGCAGTACTTC	CASSYGVLSSYEQYF
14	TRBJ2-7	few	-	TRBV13	TGTGCCAGCAGCGAATGGGGCAGGGCCCACGAGCAGTACTTC	CASSEWGRAHEQYF
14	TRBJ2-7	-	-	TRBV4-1	TGCGCCCGCAGCCAAGGCGTTAATTCCTACGAGCAGTACTTC	CARSQGVNSYEQYF
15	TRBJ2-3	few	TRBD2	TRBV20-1	TGCAGTGCTAAAGATCTAGCGGAGAGCACAGATACGCAGTATTTT	CSAKDLAESTDTQYF
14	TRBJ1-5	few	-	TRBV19	TGTGCCAGTCAGCAGCAGGGACGCAATCAGCCCCAGCATTTT	CASQQQGRNQPQHF
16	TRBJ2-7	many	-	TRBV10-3	TGTGCCATCAGTGCCGTTGGAGGGGAAGTAGGGTACGAGCAGTACTTC	CAISAVGGEVGYEQYF
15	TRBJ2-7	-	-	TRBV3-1	TGTGCCAGCAGCCCGGATGGTGGGAGAGGGTACGAGCAGTACTTC	CASSPDGGRGYEQYF
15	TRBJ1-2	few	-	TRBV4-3	TGCGCCAGCAGCCAAGATGTCACCCAGTCCTATGGCTACACCTTC	CASSQDVTQSYGYTF
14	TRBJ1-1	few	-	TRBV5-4	TGTGCCAGCAGCTTGGGGCGGGTAACTTCTGAAGCTTTCTTT	CASSLGRVTSEAFF
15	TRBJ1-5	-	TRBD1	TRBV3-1	TGTGCCGTCAGCCGCAGGACAGGCCCCAATCAGCCCCAGCATTTT	CAVSRRTGPNQPQHF
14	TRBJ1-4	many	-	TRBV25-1	TGTGCCCTAGGCCAGGGGCCAACTAATGAAAAACTGTTTTTT	CALGQGPTNEKLFF
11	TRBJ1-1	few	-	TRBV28	TGTGCCAGCAAAACAGGCTCTGAAGCTTTCTTT	CASKTGSEAFF
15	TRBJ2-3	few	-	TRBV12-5	TGTGCTAGTGGTTTGGTACTGTCCAACGCAGATACGCAGTATTTT	CASGLVLSNADTQYF
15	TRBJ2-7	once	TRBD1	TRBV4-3	TGCGCCAGCAGCTCCTCGGCAGGGGGTGCCTACAAGCAGTACTTC	CASSSSAGGAYKQYF
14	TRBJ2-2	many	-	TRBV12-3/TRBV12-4	TGTGCCAACTCACAGGGAGGAGTGACCGGGGAGCTGTTTTTT	CANSQGGVTGELFF
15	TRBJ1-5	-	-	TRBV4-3	TGCGCCAGCAGCCAAGGGGGCCAGAGTAATCAGCCCCAGCATTTT	CASSQGGQSNQPQHF
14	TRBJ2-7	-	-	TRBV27	TGTGCCAGCAGTTTCGGAAATTCAGCGAACAAGCAGTACTTC	CASSFGNSANKQYF